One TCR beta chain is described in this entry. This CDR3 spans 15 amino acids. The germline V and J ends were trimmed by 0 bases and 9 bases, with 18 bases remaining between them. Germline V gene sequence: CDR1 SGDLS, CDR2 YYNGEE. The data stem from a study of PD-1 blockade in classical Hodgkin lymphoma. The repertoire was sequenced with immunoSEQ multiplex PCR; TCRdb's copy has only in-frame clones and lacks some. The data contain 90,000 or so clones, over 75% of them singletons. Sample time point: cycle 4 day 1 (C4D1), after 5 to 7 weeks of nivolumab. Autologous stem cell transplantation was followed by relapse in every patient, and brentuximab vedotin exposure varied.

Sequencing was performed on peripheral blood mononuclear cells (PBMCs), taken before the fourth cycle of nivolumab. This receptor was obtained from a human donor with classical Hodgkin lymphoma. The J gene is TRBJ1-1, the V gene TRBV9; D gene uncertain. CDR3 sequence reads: CASSVATGSGGQAFF. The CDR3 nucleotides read TGTGCCAGCAGCGTAGCAACGGGGTCGGGTGGCCAAGCTTTCTTT.